This T cell receptor beta chain was observed in a study of blood T cell repertoires in COVID-19. Turning to the study itself: Italy, Spain and the United States were the sources of the convalescent and acute COVID-19 samples. In each case, the material was cDNA or gDNA derived from T cells, B-cell-depleted T cells, or PBMCs.

The CDR3 loop spans 14 amino acids. Deletions cut 2 bases from V and 0 bases from J, with 8 bases between. Germline V CDR1 and CDR2: SGHDN, FVKESK. Per the original methods: Reference gene primer amplification gave estimated nucleated cell counts. Only in-frame clones appear in the TCRdb table, and some are missing; sequencing was by immunoSEQ multiplex PCR. Clone size and V and J calls were adopted from that table, with D and trimming inferred from the DNA. Of more than 120,000 clones listed, approximately 84% are singletons. The clonotype comes from a human donor with acute or convalescent COVID-19. The donor label of this sample is uncertain. The gene calls are TRBV14 and TRBJ2-7; no firm D call. Sequenced input: peripheral blood. Written as DNA, the CDR3 is TGTGCCAGCAGCCAAATTTACGGCTCCTACGAGCAGTACTTC. Protein product: CASSQIYGSYEQYF.